The entry that follows covers one T cell receptor (beta chain) sequence. This clonotype was recorded a few times. Its specific antigen is unknown. The input lacks base qualities; no much larger clone sits a single base away. The library came from PCR. This sample was sequenced with an Illumina HiSeq 4000. Bulk TCR libraries were made following a previously described method, with the TCR primers given in Table S5. Total RNA was purified with the Qiagen AllPrep DNA/RNA kit. Before analysis, reads from multiple sequencing runs of the same library were pooled. The original methods were these. Reads were retained only if an exact TCR constant sequence was present, and the retained reads were trimmed to 150 nt and grouped according to their 12-nt molecular barcodes. Reads in each barcode group were sub-clustered using a 15% Levenshtein threshold, and a quality-weighted consensus sequence was built for each RNA molecule. Non-functional sequences were filtered out, along with any lower-count sequence sitting one edit away from another sequence. On the basis of fitting two negative binomial distributions, barcode sub-clusters with fewer than 20% of the maximum read count were discarded. TCRdb trimmed the raw reads at Q25, called clones with MiXCR and kept productive beta chains. Each CDR3 protein appears once, grouped with its most common genes and DNA. TCRdb assigned the V and J calls; the authors' analysis was not used. Here the sample has around 70,000 distinct CDR3 sequences; less than 20% occur a single time. Less than 2% of the sample goes to the ten largest clones.

Trimming costs V 4 bases and J 2 bases, and their ends lie 8 bases apart. Taken from the germline V gene, the CDR1 and CDR2 loops are MDHEN and SYDVKM. The CDR3 runs 13 residues from the cysteine to the phenylalanine. Just the 39-base CDR3 DNA is kept, in frame starting at base 1. The data were taken from a study of molecular identifiers for immune sequencing clone quantification (dated by TCRdb to 2017 to 2018). Describing the broader study: For a replicate experiment, RNA from approximately 20,000 or 100,000 naive CD8 T cells was divided into five aliquots, and four of the five aliquots were sequenced. This methods study benchmarked molecular-identifier clustering-based TCR repertoire sequencing (MIDCIRS) and TCR RNA copy counting, using CD8 T cells to do so.

The investigation overall reported the following: Clones above 20 RNA copies held over 99% of molecules in CMV-specific effector cells but under 1% in naive cells. Even against a background of about 960,000 naive CD8 T cells, spiked-in Jurkat TCR RNA amounting to a single cell's worth was reported to be detectable. Identical TCR molecules sharing a barcode could cause highly expanded clone sizes to be underestimated. The naive libraries included spiked-in Jurkat TCR RNA (more than nine copies' worth), and this Jurkat TCR RNA is not part of the donor repertoire. When barcode sub-clustering was omitted, TCR diversity was inflated by chimeric consensus sequences, with chimeras reaching as high as 47%. Modeling gave approximately 3 recovered TCR RNA copies per cell versus 9.5 to 10 by digital PCR, implying around 31% capture efficiency.

Libraries of naive CD8 T cells were built from about 20,000 to 1,000,000 sorted cells, with 10%, 30% or 50% of the purified RNA used. Naive CD8 T cells were FACS-sorted as CD8+CD4-CCR7+CD45RA+ on a BD FACSAria II into RLT Plus buffer. To test detection sensitivity, Jurkat RNA equivalent to more than 9 TCR copies was spiked into samples of roughly 18,000-1,000,000 naive CD8 T cells. Enrichment of CD8 T cells was performed with RosetteSep CD8+ T Cell Enrichment Cocktail and Ficoll-Paque, after which ACK red cell lysis was carried out. The sample was naive CD8+ T cells from blood, with Jurkat cell RNA spiked in. In the paper's terms, the cell subset or site label means: FACS-sorted CD8+CD4-CCR7+CD45RA+ naive T cells. The rearrangement combines TRBV28 with TRBJ2-5; the D gene cannot be resolved reliably. This TCR was recovered from a human donor in good health. Some libraries in this study had Jurkat cell RNA spiked in. The base sequence is TGTGCCAGCAGTTCTAGGTTACAAGAGACCCAGTACTTC. This gives the protein CASSSRLQETQYF.